The sequence of this TCR beta chain was determined in a study of blood T cell repertoires in COVID-19. V was shortened by 0 bases and J by 1 base, with 9 bases between the two germline ends. The CDR3 is made up of 16 amino acids. The germline V gene encodes CDR1 MRHNA and CDR2 SNTAGT. Profiling relied on immunoSEQ multiplex PCR, and the TCRdb table lists in-frame clones only, not all of them. The sample has 150,000 to 200,000 clones; approximately 83% are singletons. The receptor was derived from a man between 65 and 85 years old who had recovered from COVID-19. The specimen sequenced was peripheral blood. This chain links TRBV6-4 with TRBJ2-2; D possibly corresponds to TRBD2 (5 bases). CDR3 bases: TGTGCCAGCAGTGACTCTATAGCGCAGAACACCGGGGAGCTGTTTTTT. This gives the protein CASSDSIAQNTGELFF.